Only a few counts were recorded for the clone carrying this T cell receptor (beta chain). These data originate in a study of response to subunit inactivated influenza vaccine. The germline gives CDR1 LNHNV, CDR2 YYDKDF (reference sequence). The CDR3 loop spans 15 amino acids. V lost 5 bases and J lost 5; bases outside the gene matches: 3. Each CDR3 protein gets one entry after TCRdb re-called the RT-PCR reads with MiXCR. The sample includes about 570,000 distinct CDR3 sequences, 11% of them seen just once. Separately, the same data were catalogued under a study of T cells expressing NK-cell markers. From that study: With UMIs, 5'RACE template switching was used to make TCR beta cDNA. Sequenced donors, eight in total, included seven who were HCMV-seropositive and one who was seronegative. An anti-gamma-delta TCR antibody was added in several experiments. It restricted sorting to alpha-beta TCR-expressing T cells. Six or seven donors showed dominant NKG2C+ clonotypes comprising roughly 1.0-7.5% of their CD8+ T cells. There were a few donors in whom these clonotypes also led the CD3+CD56-NKG2C+ fraction.

This chain uses TRBV15 with TRBJ2-1; 13 nucleotides line up with TRBD2. Sequences were derived from PBMCs from blood, sampled on the day of vaccination. The TCR was taken from a man aged 45-60 years who received an inactivated influenza vaccine. The CDR3 region has the DNA TGTGCCACCAGCGGGGGACTAGCGGGAAACAATGAGCAGTTCTTC. It specifies CATSGGLAGNNEQFF.